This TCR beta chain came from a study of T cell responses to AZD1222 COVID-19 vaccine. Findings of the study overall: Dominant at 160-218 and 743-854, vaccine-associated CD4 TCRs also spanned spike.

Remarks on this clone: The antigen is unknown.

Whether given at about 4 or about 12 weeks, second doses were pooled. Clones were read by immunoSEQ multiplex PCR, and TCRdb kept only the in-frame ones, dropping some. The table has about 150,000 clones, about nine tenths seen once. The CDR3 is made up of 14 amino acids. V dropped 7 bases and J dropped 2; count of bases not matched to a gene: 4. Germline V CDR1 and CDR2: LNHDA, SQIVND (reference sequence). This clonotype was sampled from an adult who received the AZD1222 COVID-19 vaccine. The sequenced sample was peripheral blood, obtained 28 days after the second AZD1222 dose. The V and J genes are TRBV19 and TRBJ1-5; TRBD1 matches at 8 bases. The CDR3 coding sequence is TGTGCCAGTAATTCGGACAGGGGCAATCAGCCCCAGCATTTT. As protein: CASNSDRGNQPQHF. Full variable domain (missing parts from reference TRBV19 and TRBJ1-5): DGGITQSPKYLFRKEGQNVTLSCEQNLNHDAMYWYRQDPGQGLRLIYYSQIVNDFQKGDIAEGYSVSREKKESFPLTVTSAQKNPTAFYLCASNSDRGNQPQHFGDGTRLSIL.